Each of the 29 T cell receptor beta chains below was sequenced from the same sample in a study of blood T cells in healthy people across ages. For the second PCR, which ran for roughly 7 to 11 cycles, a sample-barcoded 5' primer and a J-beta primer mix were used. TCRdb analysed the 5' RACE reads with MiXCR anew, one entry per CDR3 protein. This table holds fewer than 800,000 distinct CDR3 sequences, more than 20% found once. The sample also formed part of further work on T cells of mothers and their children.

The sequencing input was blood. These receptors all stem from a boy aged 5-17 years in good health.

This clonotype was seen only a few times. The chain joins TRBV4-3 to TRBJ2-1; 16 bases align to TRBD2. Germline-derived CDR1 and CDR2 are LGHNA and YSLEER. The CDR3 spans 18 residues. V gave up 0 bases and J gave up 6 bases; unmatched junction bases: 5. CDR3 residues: CASSQEHGTSGRGNEQFF. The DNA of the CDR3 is TGCGCCAGCAGCCAAGAACATGGGACTAGCGGGAGGGGCAATGAGCAGTTCTTC.

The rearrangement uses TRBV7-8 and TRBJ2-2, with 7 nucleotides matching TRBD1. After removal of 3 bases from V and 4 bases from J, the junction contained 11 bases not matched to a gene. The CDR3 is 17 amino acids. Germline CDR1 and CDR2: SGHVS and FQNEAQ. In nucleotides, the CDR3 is TGTGCCAGCAGCTTTATTCAACAGGGGTATATCACCGGGGAGCTGTTTTTT. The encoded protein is CASSFIQQGYITGELFF. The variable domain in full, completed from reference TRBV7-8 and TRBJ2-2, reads GAGVSQSPRYKVAKRGQDVALRCDPISGHVSLFWYQQALGQGPEFLTYFQNEAQLDKSGLPSDRFFAERPEGSVSTLKIQRTQQEDSAVYLCASSFIQQGYITGELFFGEGSRLTVL.

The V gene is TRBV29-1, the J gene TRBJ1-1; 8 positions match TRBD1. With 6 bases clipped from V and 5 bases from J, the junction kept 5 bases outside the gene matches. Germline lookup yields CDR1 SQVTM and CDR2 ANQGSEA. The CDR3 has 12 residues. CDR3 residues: CSVARGQTEAFF. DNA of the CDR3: TGCAGCGTGGCCAGGGGGCAAACTGAAGCTTTCTTT.

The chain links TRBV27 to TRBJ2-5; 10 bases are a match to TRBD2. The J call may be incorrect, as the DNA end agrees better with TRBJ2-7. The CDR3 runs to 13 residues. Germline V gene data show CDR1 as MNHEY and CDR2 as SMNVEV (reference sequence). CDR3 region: CASRWTSGYEQYF. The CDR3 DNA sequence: TGTGCCAGCAGGTGGACTAGCGGCTACGAGCAGTACTTC.

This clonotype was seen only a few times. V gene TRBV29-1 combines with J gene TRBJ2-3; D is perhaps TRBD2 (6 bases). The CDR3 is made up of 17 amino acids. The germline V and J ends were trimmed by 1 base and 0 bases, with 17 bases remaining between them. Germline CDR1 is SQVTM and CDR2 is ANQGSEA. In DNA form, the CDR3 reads TGCAGCGTTGAAGCTTTCTGGGAGGAGCCGAGCACAGATACGCAGTATTTT. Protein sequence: CSVEAFWEEPSTDTQYF.

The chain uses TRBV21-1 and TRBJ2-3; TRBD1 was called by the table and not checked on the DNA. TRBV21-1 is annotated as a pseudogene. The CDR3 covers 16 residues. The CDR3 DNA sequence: TGTGCCAGCAGCAAAGGGGGCCAACCTCGCACAGATACGCAGTATTTT. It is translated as CASSKGGQPRTDTQYF.

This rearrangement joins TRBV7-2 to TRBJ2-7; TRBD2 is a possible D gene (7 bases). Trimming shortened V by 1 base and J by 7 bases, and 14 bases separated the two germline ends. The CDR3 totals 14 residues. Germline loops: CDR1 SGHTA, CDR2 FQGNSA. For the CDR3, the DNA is TGTGCCAGCAGCTTAGGCGGGGGCCTCAAAGAGCAGTACTTC. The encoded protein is CASSLGGGLKEQYF.

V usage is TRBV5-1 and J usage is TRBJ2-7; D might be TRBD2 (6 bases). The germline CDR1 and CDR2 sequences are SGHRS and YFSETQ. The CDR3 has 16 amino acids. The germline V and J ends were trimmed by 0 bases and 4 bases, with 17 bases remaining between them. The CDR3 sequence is CASSLAGGRELYEQYF. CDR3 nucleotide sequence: TGCGCCAGCAGCTTGGCCGGGGGTAGGGAATTGTACGAGCAGTACTTC. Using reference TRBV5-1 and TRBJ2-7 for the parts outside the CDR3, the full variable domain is KAGVTQTPRYLIKTRGQQVTLSCSPISGHRSVSWYQQTPGQGLQFLFEYFSETQRNKGNFPGRFSGRQFSNSRSEMNVSTLELGDSALYLCASSLAGGRELYEQYFGPGTRLTVT.

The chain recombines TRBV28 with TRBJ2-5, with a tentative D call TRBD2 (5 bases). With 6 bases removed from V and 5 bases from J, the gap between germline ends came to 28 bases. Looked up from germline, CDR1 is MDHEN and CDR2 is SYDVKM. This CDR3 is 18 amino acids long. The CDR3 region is CASRPETIRTAPRETQYF. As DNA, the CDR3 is TGTGCCAGCAGGCCCGAAACGATCAGGACTGCGCCGAGGGAGACCCAGTACTTC.

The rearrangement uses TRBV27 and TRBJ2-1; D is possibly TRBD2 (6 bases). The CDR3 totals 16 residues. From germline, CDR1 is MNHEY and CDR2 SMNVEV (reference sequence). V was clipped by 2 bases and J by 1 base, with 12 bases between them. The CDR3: CASSLDGEVSYNEQFF. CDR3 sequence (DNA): TGTGCCAGCAGTTTAGATGGGGAGGTGTCCTACAATGAGCAGTTCTTC.

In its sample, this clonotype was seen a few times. The CDR3 DNA reads as TGCGCCAGCAGCGGGTGGGGGCAAAACAATGAGCAGTTCTTC. It yields the protein CASSGWGQNNEQFF. The V gene is TRBV5-1, the J gene TRBJ2-1; D is possibly TRBD1 (6 bases). CDR1 is SGHRS and CDR2 is YFSETQ in the germline V gene. The germline V and J ends were trimmed by 4 bases and 5 bases, with 13 bases remaining between them. The CDR3 length is 14 residues.

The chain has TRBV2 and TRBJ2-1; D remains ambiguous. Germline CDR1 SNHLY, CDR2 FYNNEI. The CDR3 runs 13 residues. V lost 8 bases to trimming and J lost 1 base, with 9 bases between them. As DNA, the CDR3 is TGTGCCAGCGGCGGCGTATCCTACAATGAGCAGTTCTTC. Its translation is CASGGVSYNEQFF.

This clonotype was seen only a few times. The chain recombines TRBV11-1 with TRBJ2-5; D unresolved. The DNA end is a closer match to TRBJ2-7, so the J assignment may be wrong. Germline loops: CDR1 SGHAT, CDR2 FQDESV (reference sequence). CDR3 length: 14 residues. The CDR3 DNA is TGTGCCAGCAGCAAGAACCCTGGAAGCTACGAGCAGTACTTC. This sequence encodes CASSKNPGSYEQYF.

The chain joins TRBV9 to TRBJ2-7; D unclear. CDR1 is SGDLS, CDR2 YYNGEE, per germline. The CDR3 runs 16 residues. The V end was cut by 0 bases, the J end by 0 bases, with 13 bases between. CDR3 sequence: CASSVGFLSPSYEQYF. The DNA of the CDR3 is TGTGCCAGCAGCGTAGGTTTCCTCTCGCCCTCCTACGAGCAGTACTTC. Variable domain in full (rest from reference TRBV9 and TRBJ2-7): DSGVTQTPKHLITATGQRVTLRCSPRSGDLSVYWYQQSLDQGLQFLIQYYNGEERAKGNILERFSAQQFPDLHSELNLSSLELGDSALYFCASSVGFLSPSYEQYFGPGTRLTVT.

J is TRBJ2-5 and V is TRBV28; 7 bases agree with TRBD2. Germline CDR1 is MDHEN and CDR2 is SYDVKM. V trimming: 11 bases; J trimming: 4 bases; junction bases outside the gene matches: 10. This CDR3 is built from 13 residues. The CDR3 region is CAVRKLAGETQYF. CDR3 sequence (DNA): TGTGCCGTAAGAAAATTAGCGGGAGAGACCCAGTACTTC.

The CDR3 DNA sequence: TGTGCCAGCAGTGAAGAGGTAGCGGGAGAGGATGAGCAGTTCTTC. Translating it yields CASSEEVAGEDEQFF. The chain joins TRBV2 to TRBJ2-5; 9 bases align to TRBD2. The J call may be faulty, since TRBJ2-1 better matches the DNA end. The CDR3 is 15 residues long. Germline assignment: CDR1 SNHLY and CDR2 FYNNEI.

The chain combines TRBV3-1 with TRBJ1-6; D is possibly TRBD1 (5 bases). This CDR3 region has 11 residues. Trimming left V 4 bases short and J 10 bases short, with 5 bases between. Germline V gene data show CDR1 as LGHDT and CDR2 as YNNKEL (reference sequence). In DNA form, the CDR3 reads TGTGCCAGCAGCCGGGGGTCACCCCTCCACTTT. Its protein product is CASSRGSPLHF.

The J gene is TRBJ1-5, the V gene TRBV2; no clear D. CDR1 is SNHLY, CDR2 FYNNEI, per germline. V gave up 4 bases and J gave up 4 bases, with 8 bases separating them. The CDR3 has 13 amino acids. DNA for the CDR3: TGTGCCAGCAGTGTCATAACAAATCAGCCCCAGCATTTT. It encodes CASSVITNQPQHF. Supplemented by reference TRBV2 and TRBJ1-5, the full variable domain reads EPEVTQTPSHQVTQMGQEVILRCVPISNHLYFYWYRQILGQKVEFLVSFYNNEISEKSEIFDDQFSVERPDGSNFTLKIRSTKLEDSAMYFCASSVITNQPQHFGDGTRLSIL.

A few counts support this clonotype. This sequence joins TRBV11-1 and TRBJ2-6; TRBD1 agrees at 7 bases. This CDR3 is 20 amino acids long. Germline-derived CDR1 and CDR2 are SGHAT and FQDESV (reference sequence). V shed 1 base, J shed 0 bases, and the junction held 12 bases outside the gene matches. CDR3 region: CASSLGYGTATPSGANVLTF. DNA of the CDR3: TGTGCCAGCAGCTTAGGTTACGGGACAGCGACCCCCTCTGGGGCCAACGTCCTGACTTTC. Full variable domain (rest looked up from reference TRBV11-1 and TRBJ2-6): EAEVAQSPRYKITEKSQAVAFWCDPISGHATLYWYRQILGQGPELLVQFQDESVVDDSQLPKDRFSAERLKGVDSTLKIQPAELGDSAMYLCASSLGYGTATPSGANVLTFGAGSRLTVL.

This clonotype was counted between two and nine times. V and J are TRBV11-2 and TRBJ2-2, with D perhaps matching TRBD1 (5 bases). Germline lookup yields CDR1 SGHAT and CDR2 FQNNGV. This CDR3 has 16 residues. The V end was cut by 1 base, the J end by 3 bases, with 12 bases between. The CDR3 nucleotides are TGTGCCAGCAGCTTAGTATCTAAAGGGGACACCGGGGAGCTGTTTTTT. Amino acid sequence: CASSLVSKGDTGELFF.

CDR3 in DNA: TGTGCCATCATGGACTTATCCTACGAGCAGTACTTC. This gives the protein CAIMDLSYEQYF. The chain couples TRBV10-3 to TRBJ2-7, with D perhaps matching TRBD2 (5 bases). CDR1 and CDR2 (germline): ENHRY, SYGVKD. V was shortened by 7 bases and J by 1 base, with 8 bases between the two germline ends. The CDR3 spans 12 residues.

As DNA, the CDR3 is TGCAGTGCTAGGGTCCAGGGCAGTTACAATGAGCAGTTCTTC. Encoded protein: CSARVQGSYNEQFF. V is TRBV20-1 and J is TRBJ2-1; D is possibly TRBD1 (5 bases). Germline V CDR1 and CDR2: DFQATT, SNEGSKA (reference sequence). V was cut by 3 bases and J by 4 bases, with 13 bases left in between. This CDR3 comprises 14 residues.

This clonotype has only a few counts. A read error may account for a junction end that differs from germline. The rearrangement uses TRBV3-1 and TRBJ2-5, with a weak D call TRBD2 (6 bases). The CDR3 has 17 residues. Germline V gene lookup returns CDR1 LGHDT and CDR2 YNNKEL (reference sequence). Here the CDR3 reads CASTSISNGGDQETQYF. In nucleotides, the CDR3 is TGTGCCAGCACCAGCATCTCTAACGGGGGAGACCAGGAGACCCAGTACTTC.

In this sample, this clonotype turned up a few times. CDR3 sequence (DNA): TGCAGTGCTTGGGGTATTTTAGACAGCGATTACTACGAGCAGTACTTC. It encodes CSAWGILDSDYYEQYF. This chain uses TRBV20-1 with TRBJ2-5; tentatively, D is TRBD1 (5 bases). The J call may be incorrect, as the DNA end agrees better with TRBJ2-7. Germline CDR1 and CDR2: DFQATT and SNEGSKA (reference sequence). The length of the CDR3 is 16 residues.

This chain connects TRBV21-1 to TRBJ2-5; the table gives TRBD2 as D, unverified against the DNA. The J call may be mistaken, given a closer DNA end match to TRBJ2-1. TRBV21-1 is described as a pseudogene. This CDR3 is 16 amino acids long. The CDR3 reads CASSIRLAGVWNEQFF. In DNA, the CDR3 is TGTGCCAGCAGCATCCGACTAGCGGGGGTTTGGAATGAGCAGTTCTTC.

In nucleotides, the CDR3 is TGTGCCAGCAGGCATCAGGGGACTAACTATGGCTACACCTTC. Translated, it gives CASRHQGTNYGYTF. This chain connects TRBV3-1 to TRBJ1-2; D may be TRBD1 (6 bases). The CDR3 is 14 residues long. With 6 bases removed from V and 0 bases from J, the gap between germline ends came to 11 bases. CDR1 and CDR2 from the germline V gene are LGHDT and YNNKEL (reference sequence). Using reference TRBV3-1 and TRBJ1-2 for the parts outside the CDR3, the full variable domain is DTAVSQTPKYLVTQMGNDKSIKCEQNLGHDTMYWYKQDSKKFLKIMFSYNNKELIINETVPNRFSPKSPDKAHLNLHINSLELGDSAVYFCASRHQGTNYGYTFGSGTRLTVV.

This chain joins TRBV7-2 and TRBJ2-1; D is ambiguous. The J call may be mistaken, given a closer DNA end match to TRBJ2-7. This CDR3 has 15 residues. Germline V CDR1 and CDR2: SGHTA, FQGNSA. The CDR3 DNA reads TGTGCCAGCAGCTTAGACGTGACGTCAGCCTACGAGCAGTACTTC. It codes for CASSLDVTSAYEQYF.

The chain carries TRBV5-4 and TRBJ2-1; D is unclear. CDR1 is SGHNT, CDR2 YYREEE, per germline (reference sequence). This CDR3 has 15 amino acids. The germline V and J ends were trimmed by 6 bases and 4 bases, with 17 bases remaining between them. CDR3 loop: CASKKAANTYNEQFF. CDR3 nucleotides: TGTGCCAGCAAAAAGGCTGCCAACACTTACAATGAGCAGTTCTTC. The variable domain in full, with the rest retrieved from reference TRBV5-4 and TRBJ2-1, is ETGVTQSPTHLIKTRGQQVTLRCSSQSGHNTVSWYQQALGQGPQFIFQYYREEENGRGNFPPRFSGLQFPNYSSELNVNALELDDSALYLCASKKAANTYNEQFFGPGTRLTVL.

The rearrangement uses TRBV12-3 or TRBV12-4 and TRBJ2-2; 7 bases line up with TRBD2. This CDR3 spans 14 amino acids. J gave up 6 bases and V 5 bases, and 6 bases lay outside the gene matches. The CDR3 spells CASSLREAAGELFF. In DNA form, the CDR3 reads TGTGCCAGCAGTCTCCGGGAGGCGGCCGGGGAGCTGTTTTTT.